The entry below describes one T cell receptor (beta chain). The antigen is unknown. Each donor was a healthy Caucasian individual from Russia, aged about 6 to 90. These data come from a study of blood T cells in healthy people across ages. Findings and limits, study-wide: Estimates based on one million T cells were treated as lower bounds.

The second PCR ran roughly 7 to 12 cycles with a sample-barcoded 5' primer and J-beta primers. TCRdb re-analysed the 5' RACE reads in MiXCR, keeping a single row per CDR3 protein. This table has 800,000 or so distinct CDR3 sequences, roughly 60% appearing once. V dropped 6 bases and J dropped 4; count of bases not matched to a gene: 18. There are 18 residues in the CDR3. Germline loops: CDR1 MNHNS, CDR2 SASEGT. The chain joins TRBV6-1 to TRBJ2-1; the match to TRBD2 covers 7 bases. The receptor was isolated from a young man in good health. The sequencing input was blood. CDR3 sequence: CASSRGLPRGWKYNEQFF. The CDR3 region has the DNA TGTGCCAGCAGCCGGGGACTACCCCGGGGGTGGAAATACAATGAGCAGTTCTTC.